This TCR beta chain originates from a study of blood T cell repertoires in COVID-19. Study in general: COVID-19 samples, acute and convalescent, were from the United States, Italy and Spain. The cDNA or gDNA used as material had been derived from T cells, B-cell-depleted T cells, or PBMCs.

Germline lookup yields CDR1 MNHEY and CDR2 SVGAGI. The CDR3 contains 14 residues. V was pared by 4 bases and J by 2 bases, with 6 bases between. Authors' processing steps: Counts of nucleated cells, estimated from reference gene primer amplification, were obtained. Assay: immunoSEQ multiplex PCR; the TCRdb copy retains only in-frame clones and omits some. Clone size and the V and J calls come from that table; the DNA yielded D and trimming. The top ten hold roughly 3% of the sample, which has about 88,000 clones, nearly 90% seen once. The J gene is TRBJ1-6, the V gene TRBV6-5, with D possibly being TRBD1 (5 bases). The sequence was obtained from an elderly woman with acute or convalescent COVID-19. Sequencing was performed on peripheral blood. The CDR3 reads CASSSGPYNSPLHF. DNA for the CDR3: TGTGCCAGCAGTTCAGGGCCCTATAATTCACCCCTCCACTTT.